Presented here are 7 T cell receptor beta chains from one specimen sequenced in a study of blood T cell repertoires in COVID-19 (dated by TCRdb to 2019 to 2021). Libraries were prepared through the immunoSEQ multiplex PCR assay. The table comes from immuneACCESS by way of TCRdb, which keeps in-frame sequences with V and J called. Part of the clones is missing from these tables; in studies checked, under half for an unresolved V gene and the rest for unknown reasons. The sample has 66,000 or so clones on record, about four fifths of them singletons. 9% to 10% of the sample rests with the top ten. The sequenced sample consisted of peripheral blood. The receptors stem from a human donor in a cohort sampled during active COVID-19.

This clone appeared once. The chain uses TRBV6-5 and TRBJ1-5; D remains unclear. V lost 5 bases and J 2 bases, leaving 13 bases between the germline ends. CDR1 and CDR2 from the germline V gene are MNHEY and SVGAGI. This CDR3 contains 15 residues. CDR3 sequence reads: CASSRSWQGNQPQHF. The CDR3 bases are TGTGCCAGCAGTCGAAGCTGGCAGGGCAATCAGCCCCAGCATTTT.

This rearrangement joins TRBV4-2 to TRBJ2-2; TRBD2 matches at 13 bases. Per the germline V gene, CDR1 is LGHNA and CDR2 is YNFKEQ. V gave up 4 bases and J gave up 5 bases; unmatched junction bases: 4. The CDR3 totals 16 residues. CDR3 region: CASSPKTSGRTGELFF. As DNA, the CDR3 is TGTGCCAGCAGCCCAAAGACTAGCGGGAGGACCGGGGAGCTGTTTTTT.

The chain links TRBV18 to TRBJ2-4; 9 positions match TRBD2. The CDR3 runs to 17 residues. Germline loops: CDR1 KGHSH, CDR2 LQKENI. Trimming took 5 bases from V and 0 from J; bases not matched to a gene: 8. CDR3 DNA: TGTGCCAGCTCAACTCAAGCGGGGGGACTAGCCAAAAACATTCAGTACTTC. Amino acids: CASSTQAGGLAKNIQYF.

V is TRBV10-1 and J is TRBJ2-3; a weak D match, TRBD2 (6 bases). Germline lookup yields CDR1 WNHNN and CDR2 SYGVQD (reference sequence). The CDR3 spans 14 residues. Trimming stripped 1 base from V and 1 base from J, with 6 bases between. As DNA, the CDR3 is TGCGCCAGCAGTGAGTGGGGGGGCACAGATACGCAGTATTTT. This sequence encodes CASSEWGGTDTQYF.

The chain links TRBV5-1 to TRBJ2-5; TRBD2 matches 10 bases. In germline, CDR1 is SGHRS, CDR2 YFSETQ. This CDR3 contains 15 residues. V gave up 0 bases and J gave up 5 bases; unmatched junction bases: 4. CDR3 protein: CASSLAPSGSETQYF. CDR3 bases: TGCGCCAGCAGCTTGGCCCCTAGCGGGAGTGAGACCCAGTACTTC.

The rearrangement joins TRBV18 to TRBJ2-7, with 8 bases identical to TRBD1. The junction had 9 bases not matched to a gene; V was cut back by 6 bases and J by 5 bases. This CDR3 spans 14 amino acids. Germline CDR1 reads KGHSH; CDR2 reads LQKENI. CDR3 in DNA: TGTGCCAGCTCCCAGACCGGGACAGGAAACGAGCAGTACTTC. This sequence encodes CASSQTGTGNEQYF.

This clone was seen once. The genes are TRBV7-2 and TRBJ1-6; D might be TRBD1 (5 bases). Germline values: CDR1 SGHTA, CDR2 FQGNSA. V was pared by 1 base and J by 8 bases, with 18 bases between. The CDR3 consists of 17 residues. The CDR3 here is CASSLVPAGTEYSPLHF. In DNA form, the CDR3 reads TGTGCCAGCAGCTTAGTCCCGGCGGGGACGGAATATTCACCCCTCCACTTT. The variable domain in full, with the rest retrieved from reference TRBV7-2 and TRBJ1-6, is GAGVSQSPSNKVTEKGKDVELRCDPISGHTALYWYRQSLGQGLEFLIYFQGNSAPDKSGLPSDRFSAERTGGSVSTLTIQRTQQEDSAVYLCASSLVPAGTEYSPLHFGNGTRLTVT.